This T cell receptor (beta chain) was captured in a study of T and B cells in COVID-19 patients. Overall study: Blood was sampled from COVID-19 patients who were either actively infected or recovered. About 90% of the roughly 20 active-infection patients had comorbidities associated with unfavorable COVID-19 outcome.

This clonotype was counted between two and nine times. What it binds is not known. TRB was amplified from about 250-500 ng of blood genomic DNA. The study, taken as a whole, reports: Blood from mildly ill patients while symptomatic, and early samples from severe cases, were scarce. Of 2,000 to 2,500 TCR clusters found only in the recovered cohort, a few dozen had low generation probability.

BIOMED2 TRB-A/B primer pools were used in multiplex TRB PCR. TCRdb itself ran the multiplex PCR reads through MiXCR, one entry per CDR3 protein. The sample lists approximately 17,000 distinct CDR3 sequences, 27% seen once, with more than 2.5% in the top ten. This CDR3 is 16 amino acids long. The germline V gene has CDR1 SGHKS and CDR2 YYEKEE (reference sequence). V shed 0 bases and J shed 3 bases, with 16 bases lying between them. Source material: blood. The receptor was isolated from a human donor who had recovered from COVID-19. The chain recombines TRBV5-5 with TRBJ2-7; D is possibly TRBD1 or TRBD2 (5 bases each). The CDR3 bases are TGTGCCAGCAGCTTGGCCGGGGCAGACCACTTCTACGAGCAGTACTTC. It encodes CASSLAGADHFYEQYF.